Below are 17 T cell receptor beta chains sequenced from a single sample in a study of beta chain features in type 1 diabetes. Sequenced material consisted of expressed TCRB transcripts (all of the isolated RNA was reverse transcribed). The assay was immunoSEQ multiplex PCR, and TCRdb's table has in-frame clones only and misses some. This table has a few hundred thousand clones, more than 13% appearing once. Sequences were obtained from naive CD4+ T cells from blood. These receptor sequences come from a young woman in good health.

This clone turned up a few times. This chain connects TRBV9 to TRBJ2-2; a weak D match, TRBD1 (8 bases). The V end was cut by 7 bases, the J end by 5 bases, with 21 bases between. The CDR3 runs 16 residues. Germline V gene sequence: CDR1 SGDLS, CDR2 YYNGEE. CDR3 amino acids: CASARGGRGQTGELFF. The CDR3 coding sequence is TGTGCCAGCGCAAGGGGGGGCAGGGGGCAAACCGGGGAGCTGTTTTTT.

This clone was counted only a few times. The chain couples TRBV19 to TRBJ2-1; 7 positions match TRBD2. Germline CDR1 is LNHDA and CDR2 is SQIVND (reference sequence). Unmatched junction bases numbered 6, after V lost 2 bases and J lost 5 bases. This CDR3 has 15 residues. CDR3 nucleotides: TGTGCCAGTAGTATAAGCCTAGCGGAACACAATGAGCAGTTCTTC. This encodes CASSISLAEHNEQFF. Variable domain in full (rest from reference TRBV19 and TRBJ2-1): DGGITQSPKYLFRKEGQNVTLSCEQNLNHDAMYWYRQDPGQGLRLIYYSQIVNDFQKGDIAEGYSVSREKKESFPLTVTSAQKNPTAFYLCASSISLAEHNEQFFGPGTRLTVL.

This clone turned up a few times. This chain connects TRBV7-9 to TRBJ2-7; D is possibly TRBD1 (6 bases). Trimming shortened V by 5 bases and J by 2 bases, and 13 bases separated the two germline ends. Germline V gene data show CDR1 as SEHNR and CDR2 as FQNEAQ (reference sequence). This CDR3 contains 14 residues. The CDR3 sequence is CASSHSRGTYEQYF. The CDR3 nucleotides are TGTGCCAGCAGCCATTCCAGGGGTACCTACGAGCAGTACTTC.

This clone was counted between two and nine times. The V call is TRBV30, the J call TRBJ1-1; D perhaps matches TRBD1 (6 bases). V was shortened by 3 bases and J by 8 bases, with 10 bases between the two germline ends. The CDR3 is 11 residues long. Germline V gives CDR1 GTSNPN, CDR2 SVGIG (reference sequence). The CDR3 DNA reads as TGTGCCTGGAGCAACACAGGGGAAGCTTTCTTT. It encodes CAWSNTGEAFF.

This sequence joins TRBV29-1 and TRBJ2-7; 8 bases agree with TRBD1. The trim removed 6 bases at V and 2 bases at J, leaving 15 bases unmatched. The V gene's germline CDR1 is SQVTM and CDR2 ANQGSEA. This CDR3 comprises 16 residues. CDR3 region: CSVEPLYRDRPYEQYF. In nucleotides, the CDR3 is TGCAGCGTCGAGCCCCTATACCGGGACAGGCCCTACGAGCAGTACTTC.

This chain uses TRBV21-1 with TRBJ1-5; TRBD1 is the table's D call, not checked against the DNA. TRBV21-1 is noted as a pseudogene. CDR3 length equals 17 residues. For the CDR3, the DNA is TGTGCCAGCAGCCGGACAGGGGGATGTCAAGGCAATCAGCCCCAGCATTTT. Its translation: CASSRTGGCQGNQPQHF.

V is TRBV18 and J is TRBJ1-1; possible D gene TRBD1, 6 bases. CDR1 is KGHSH, CDR2 LQKENI, per germline. V shed 3 bases and J shed 0 bases, with 14 bases lying between them. This CDR3 is built from 16 residues. The chain's CDR3 is CASSPVLGHLNTEAFF. In DNA, the CDR3 is TGTGCCAGCTCACCGGTGTTGGGACACCTGAACACTGAAGCTTTCTTT. Complete variable domain (other parts from reference TRBV18 and TRBJ1-1): NAGVMQNPRHLVRRRGQEARLRCSPMKGHSHVYWYRQLPEEGLKFMVYLQKENIIDESGMPKERFSAEFPKEGPSILRIQQVVRGDSAAYFCASSPVLGHLNTEAFFGQGTRLTVV.

The chain carries TRBV28 and TRBJ1-2, with 9 bases identical to TRBD1. This CDR3 region has 14 residues. The V and J ends lost 6 bases and 6 bases, in that order; junction bases with no gene match: 8. Germline CDR1 reads MDHEN; CDR2 reads SYDVKM. The CDR3 DNA follows: TGTGCCAGCAGCTCGGGACAGGGAGTAAATGGCTACACCTTC. Protein: CASSSGQGVNGYTF.

This clone was counted between two and nine times. The rearrangement joins TRBV11-2 to TRBJ2-6; D is undetermined. Between the trimmed V and J ends, which lost 5 bases and 0 bases, there was a span of 5 bases. The CDR3 runs 14 residues. In germline, CDR1 is SGHAT, CDR2 FQNNGV. The chain's CDR3 is CASSPYSGANVLTF. The CDR3 bases are TGTGCCAGCAGCCCTTACTCTGGGGCCAACGTCCTGACTTTC.

This chain links TRBV18 with TRBJ2-7; D is uncertain. The CDR3 is 12 residues long. Germline CDR1 is KGHSH and CDR2 is LQKENI. Trimming pared 3 bases from V and 7 bases from J, leaving 10 bases between. CDR3 region: CASSPLLLEQYF. For the CDR3, the DNA is TGTGCCAGCTCACCTTTACTCCTTGAGCAGTACTTC.

The chain uses TRBV5-1 and TRBJ2-2, with D perhaps TRBD2 (7 bases). Trimming left V 2 bases short and J 2 bases short, with 10 bases between. The V gene's germline CDR1 is SGHRS and CDR2 YFSETQ. The CDR3 contains 15 residues. CDR3 sequence reads: CASSFGGPNTGELFF. CDR3 nucleotides: TGCGCCAGCAGCTTCGGGGGGCCTAACACCGGGGAGCTGTTTTTT.

The chain employs TRBV28 and TRBJ2-2; the match to TRBD2 covers 8 bases. The germline V gene encodes CDR1 MDHEN and CDR2 SYDVKM. The CDR3 totals 16 residues. Germline trimming cut 5 bases from V and 4 bases from J; bases unmatched to any gene: 9. In nucleotides, the CDR3 is TGTGCCAGCAGTCCCCACAGCGGGGGCCTCACCGGGGAGCTGTTTTTT. This gives the protein CASSPHSGGLTGELFF. Supplemented by reference TRBV28 and TRBJ2-2, the full variable domain reads DVKVTQSSRYLVKRTGEKVFLECVQDMDHENMFWYRQDPGLGLRLIYFSYDVKMKEKGDIPEGYSVSREKKERFSLILESASTNQTSMYLCASSPHSGGLTGELFFGEGSRLTVL.

This rearrangement joins TRBV15 to TRBJ2-5; weak D call: TRBD1 (6 bases). V lost 0 bases to trimming and J lost 4 bases, with 12 bases between them. The germline gives CDR1 LNHNV, CDR2 YYDKDF (reference sequence). CDR3 size: 15 residues. CDR3 in amino acids: CATSRDFARGETQYF. DNA of the CDR3: TGTGCCACCAGCAGAGATTTCGCCAGGGGAGAGACCCAGTACTTC. Full variable domain (outside the CDR3, taken from reference TRBV15 and TRBJ2-5): DAMVIQNPRYQVTQFGKPVTLSCSQTLNHNVMYWYQQKSSQAPKLLFHYYDKDFNNEADTPDNFQSRRPNTSFCFLDIRSPGLGDTAMYLCATSRDFARGETQYFGPGTRLLVL.

This clone was recorded a few times. V gene TRBV4-2 combines with J gene TRBJ2-1; 7 bases are shared with TRBD2. The J segment lost 5 bases and the V segment lost 1 base, leaving 11 bases of the junction unmatched. This CDR3 region has 17 residues. The germline CDR1 and CDR2 sequences are LGHNA and YNFKEQ. CDR3 amino acids: CASSQGTEAGPNNEQFF. In DNA form, the CDR3 reads TGTGCCAGCAGCCAAGGAACCGAAGCGGGACCTAACAATGAGCAGTTCTTC.

The V call is TRBV11-1, the J call TRBJ2-7; TRBD2 agrees at 13 bases. The CDR3 contains 17 residues. The germline CDR1 and CDR2 sequences are SGHAT and FQDESV (reference sequence). V dropped 4 bases and J dropped 4; count of bases not matched to a gene: 10. The chain's CDR3 is CASSSRTSGSAPYEQYF. CDR3 DNA sequence: TGTGCCAGCAGCTCCCGGACTAGCGGGAGTGCGCCGTACGAGCAGTACTTC.

The sample holds a few counts of this clone. This chain connects TRBV6-6 to TRBJ2-1; D is perhaps TRBD1 (7 bases). V was shortened by 1 base and J by 9 bases, with 10 bases between the two germline ends. The CDR3 is 13 amino acids. The germline CDR1 and CDR2 sequences are MNHNY and SVGAGI (reference sequence). The chain's CDR3 is CASSYWQGGEQFF. Written as DNA, the CDR3 is TGTGCCAGCAGTTACTGGCAGGGGGGTGAGCAGTTCTTC.

This clone was seen a few times. This chain joins TRBV5-1 and TRBJ2-1; a weak D match, TRBD2 (5 bases). The germline V gene has CDR1 SGHRS and CDR2 YFSETQ. The V gene lost 1 base and the J gene lost 4 bases, with 12 bases spanning the gap. The CDR3 is 15 residues long. The CDR3, as DNA: TGCGCCAGCAGCTTGTGGGGAGTTGATTACAATGAGCAGTTCTTC. It translates to CASSLWGVDYNEQFF.